This T cell receptor (beta chain) was identified in a study of blood T cells in healthy people across ages (dated by TCRdb to between 2015 and 2016). Concerning the study at large: In model experiments, roughly one uniquely barcoded TCR beta cDNA molecule per two T cells was captured by template switching. To track age-related changes in TCR beta repertoire diversity, the study relied on deep sequencing normalized with unique cDNA molecular identifiers. Four age groups were formed from the donors: young (average about 16 years), middle-aged (approximately 40), aged (around 68) and long-lived (more than 75). To avoid experimental bias, donors of different ages were distributed randomly across sequencing lanes. Using the same blood draw, the study looked at two additional independent replicas of 1 million unique cDNA reads for two donors, one aged 18 to 30 and the other aged 80 or older.

The CDR3 contains 13 residues, cysteine and phenylalanine counted. Of the read, only the CDR3 DNA is kept; its 39 bases are in frame from base 1. In the germline V gene (reference sequence), CDR1 corresponds to SEHNR and CDR2 to FQNEAQ. The paper's findings and limits, for the study overall: The CMV infection status of donors was not known, potentially confounding age-related changes in expanded clonotypes. Observed TCR beta diversity per million T cells fell roughly linearly with age, and a significant reduction was already apparent by age around 39. A strong correlation was found between observed TCR beta diversity and the percentage of naive T cells measured by flow cytometry. Bulk unsorted PBMC profiling prevented conclusive comparison of naive and antigen-experienced compartments. Estimates of total diversity based on one million sequenced T cells were regarded as lower bounds and as underestimates. Compared with the aged group, the long-lived group had more naive CD4+ T cells, fewer expanded clones and increased TCR diversity, a pattern suggesting age selection.

Comments on this clonotype: Its antigen remains undetermined. At one boundary the junction diverges from the germline segment, which might be a read error.

Library preparation used 5' RACE. The instrument given in TCRdb is Illumina HiSeq 2500. The second PCR ran for roughly 6 to 11 cycles and used a J-beta primer mix along with a sample-barcoded 5' primer. A template-switch 5' adaptor carrying 12 random nucleotides introduced a unique molecular identifier onto each TCR beta cDNA molecule. At least 2.5 million CDR3-containing paired-end reads were obtained from each sample. First-strand cDNA was synthesized from all RNA with the Mint cDNA synthesis kit, primed by a TRBC-specific oligonucleotide. Following uracil-DNA glycosylase treatment, a first 18-cycle PCR with universal primers M1SS and BC2_uni_R was performed on all cDNA. On the study's bioinformatics: For normalization, 1 million high-quality reads were randomly selected from each sample, with every read carrying a distinct molecular identifier. Instead of being binned into consensus sequences, reads that shared molecular identifiers were thrown out. MiTCR, with a Q25 quality threshold and the strictest error-elimination algorithm, was used for CDR3 identification, clonotype clustering and error correction. A nonparametric unseen species model with Euler transformation was used to estimate lower-bound total TCR beta diversity. TCRdb handled the public reads itself, with Q25 trimming in fastp and clone calling in MiXCR, and kept productive beta chains. Rows with one shared CDR3 protein collapse into an entry with the most common genes and DNA. V and J calls and clone size were set by TCRdb, not the authors. The sample includes about 1 million distinct CDR3 sequences, with 40% to 55% observed a single time. The top ten clones comprise around 18% of the sample.

The roughly 39 donors, aged roughly 6 to 95 years, were systemically healthy Caucasian individuals from Russia. About 9.6 milliliters of peripheral blood were collected from each donor into EDTA-treated Vacutainer tubes. Ficoll-Paque density-gradient centrifugation was used to isolate PBMCs, with at least 6.5 million per sample. Total RNA was extracted from PBMCs with Trizol reagent, with at least 5.5 micrograms obtained per sample. For every donor, an aliquot of PBMCs went through flow cytometry to measure the percentages of naive CD45RAhigh/CD27high T cells. This clonotype was obtained from a woman aged 60 to 75 in good health. The specimen sequenced was blood. This receptor chain uses TRBV7-9 and TRBJ2-3, with the D gene not confidently named. In nucleotide form, the sequence is TGTGCCAGCAGCCGGACCGCTTCAGATCCGCAGTATTTT. Translation gives CASSRTASDPQYF. Joined to the reference TRBV7-9 and TRBJ2-3 proteins, this CDR3 gives the full variable domain: DTGVSQNPRHKITKRGQNVTFRCDPISEHNRLYWYRQTLGQGPEFLTYFQNEAQLEKSRLLSDRFSAERPKGSFSTLEIQRTEQGDSAMYLCASSRTASDPQYFGPGTRLTVL.